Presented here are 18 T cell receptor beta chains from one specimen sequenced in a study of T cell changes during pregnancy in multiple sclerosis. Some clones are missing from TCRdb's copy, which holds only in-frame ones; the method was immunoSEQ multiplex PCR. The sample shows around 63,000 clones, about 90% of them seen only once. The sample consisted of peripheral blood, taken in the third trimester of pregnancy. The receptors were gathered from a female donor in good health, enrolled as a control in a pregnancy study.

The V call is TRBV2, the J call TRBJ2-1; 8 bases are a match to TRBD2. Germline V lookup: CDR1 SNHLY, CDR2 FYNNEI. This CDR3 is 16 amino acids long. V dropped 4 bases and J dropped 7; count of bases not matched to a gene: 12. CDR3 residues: CASSVEGAGVRNEQFF. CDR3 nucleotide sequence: TGTGCCAGCAGTGTGGAAGGAGCGGGGGTTAGGAATGAGCAGTTCTTC.

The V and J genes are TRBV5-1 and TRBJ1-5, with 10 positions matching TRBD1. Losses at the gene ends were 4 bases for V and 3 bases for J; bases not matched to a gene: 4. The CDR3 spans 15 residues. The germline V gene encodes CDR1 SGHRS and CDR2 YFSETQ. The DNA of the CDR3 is TGCGCCAGCAGCACCGGGACAGGGGACAATCAGCCCCAGCATTTT. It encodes CASSTGTGDNQPQHF.

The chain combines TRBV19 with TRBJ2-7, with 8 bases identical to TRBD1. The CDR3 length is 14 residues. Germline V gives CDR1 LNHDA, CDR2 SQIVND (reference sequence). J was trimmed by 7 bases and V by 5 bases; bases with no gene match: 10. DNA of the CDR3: TGTGCCAGTAGTCCCGGGACAGGCCAGGGGGAGCAGTACTTC. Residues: CASSPGTGQGEQYF.

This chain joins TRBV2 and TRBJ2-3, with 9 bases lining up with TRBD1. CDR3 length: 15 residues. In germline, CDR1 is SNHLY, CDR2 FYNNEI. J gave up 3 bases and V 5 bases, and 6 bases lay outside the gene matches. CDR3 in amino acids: CASSPTGGLTDTQYF. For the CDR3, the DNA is TGTGCCAGCAGTCCGACAGGGGGTCTGACAGATACGCAGTATTTT.

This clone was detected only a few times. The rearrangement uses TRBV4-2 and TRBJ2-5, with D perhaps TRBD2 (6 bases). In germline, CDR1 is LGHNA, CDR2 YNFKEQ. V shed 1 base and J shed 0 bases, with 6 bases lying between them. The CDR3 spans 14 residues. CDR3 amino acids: CASSQAGDQETQYF. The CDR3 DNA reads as TGTGCCAGCAGCCAAGCGGGGGACCAAGAGACCCAGTACTTC.

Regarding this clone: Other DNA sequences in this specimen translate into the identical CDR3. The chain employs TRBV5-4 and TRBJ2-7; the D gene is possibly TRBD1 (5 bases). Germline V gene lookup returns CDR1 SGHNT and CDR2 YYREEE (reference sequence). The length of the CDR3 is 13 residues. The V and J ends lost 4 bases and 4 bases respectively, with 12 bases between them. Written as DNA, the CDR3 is TGTGCCAGCAGCAAGGGGCACGCATACGAGCAGTACTTC. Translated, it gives CASSKGHAYEQYF.

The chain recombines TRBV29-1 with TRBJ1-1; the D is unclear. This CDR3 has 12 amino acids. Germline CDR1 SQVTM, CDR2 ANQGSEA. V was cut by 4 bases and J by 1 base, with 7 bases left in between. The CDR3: CSVAVGNTEAFF. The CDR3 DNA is TGCAGCGTTGCGGTCGGGAACACTGAAGCTTTCTTT.

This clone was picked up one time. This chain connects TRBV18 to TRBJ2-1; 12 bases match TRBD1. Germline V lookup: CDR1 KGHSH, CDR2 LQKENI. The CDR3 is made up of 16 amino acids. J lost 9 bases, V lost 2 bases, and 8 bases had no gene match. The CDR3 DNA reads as TGTGCCAGCTCACCAAGGGCGGGACAGGGGGCTGGTGAGCAGTTCTTC. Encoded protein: CASSPRAGQGAGEQFF.

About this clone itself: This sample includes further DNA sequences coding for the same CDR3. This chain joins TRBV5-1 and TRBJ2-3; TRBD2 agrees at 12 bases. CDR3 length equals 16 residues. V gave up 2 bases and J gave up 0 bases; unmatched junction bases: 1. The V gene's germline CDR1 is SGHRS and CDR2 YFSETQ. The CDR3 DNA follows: TGCGCCAGCAGCTTCGGGACTAGCGGGAGCACAGATACGCAGTATTTT. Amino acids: CASSFGTSGSTDTQYF.

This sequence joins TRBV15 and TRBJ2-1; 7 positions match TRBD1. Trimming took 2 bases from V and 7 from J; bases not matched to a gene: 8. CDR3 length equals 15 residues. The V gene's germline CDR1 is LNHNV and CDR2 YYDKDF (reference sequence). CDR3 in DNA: TGTGCCACCAGCAGAACAGGACAGGAGCGGAATGAGCAGTTCTTC. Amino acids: CATSRTGQERNEQFF.

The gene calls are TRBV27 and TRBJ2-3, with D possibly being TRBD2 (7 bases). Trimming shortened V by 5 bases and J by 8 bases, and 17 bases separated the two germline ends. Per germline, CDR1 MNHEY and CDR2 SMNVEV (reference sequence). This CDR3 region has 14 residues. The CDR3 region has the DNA TGTGCCAGCAGTCCGAACCAGGGAGGGGGTACGCAGTATTTT. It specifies CASSPNQGGGTQYF.

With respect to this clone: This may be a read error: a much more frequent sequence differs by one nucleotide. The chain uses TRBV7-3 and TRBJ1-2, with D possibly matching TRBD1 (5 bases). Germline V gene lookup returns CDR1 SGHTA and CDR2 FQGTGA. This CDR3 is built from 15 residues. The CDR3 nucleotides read TGTGCCAACAGCCCACGGACATCCCCTAGGTATGGCTACACCTTC. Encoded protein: CANSPRTSPRYGYTF.

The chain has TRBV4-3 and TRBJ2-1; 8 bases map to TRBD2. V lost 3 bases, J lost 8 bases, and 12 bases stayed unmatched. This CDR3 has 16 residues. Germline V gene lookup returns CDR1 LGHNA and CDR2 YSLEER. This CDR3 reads CASSHYSERGSDEQFF. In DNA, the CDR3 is TGCGCCAGCAGCCACTATTCGGAGCGGGGGAGCGATGAGCAGTTCTTC.

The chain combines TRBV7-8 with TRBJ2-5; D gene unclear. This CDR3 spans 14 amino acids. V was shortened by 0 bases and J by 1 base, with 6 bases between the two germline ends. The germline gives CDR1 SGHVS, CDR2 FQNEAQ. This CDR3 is CASSLASVQETQYF. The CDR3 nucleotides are TGTGCCAGCAGCTTAGCGTCAGTCCAAGAGACCCAGTACTTC.

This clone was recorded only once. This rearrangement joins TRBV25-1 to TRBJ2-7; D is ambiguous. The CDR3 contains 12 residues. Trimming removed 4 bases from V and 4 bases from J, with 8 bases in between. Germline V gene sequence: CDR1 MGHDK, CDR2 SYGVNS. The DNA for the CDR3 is TGTGCCAGCAGTGGGCAGATTTACGAGCAGTACTTC. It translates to CASSGQIYEQYF.

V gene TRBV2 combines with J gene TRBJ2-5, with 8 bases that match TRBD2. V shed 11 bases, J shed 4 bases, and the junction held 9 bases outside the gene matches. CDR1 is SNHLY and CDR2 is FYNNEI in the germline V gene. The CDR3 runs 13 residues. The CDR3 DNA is TGTGCCGCGGGGGGCACAGTAACAGAGACCCAGTACTTC. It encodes CAAGGTVTETQYF.

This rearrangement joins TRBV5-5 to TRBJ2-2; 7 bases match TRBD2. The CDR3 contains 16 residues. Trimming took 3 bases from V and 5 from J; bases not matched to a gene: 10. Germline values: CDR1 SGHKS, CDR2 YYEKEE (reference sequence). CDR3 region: CASSSTSRVRTGELFF. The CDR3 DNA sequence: TGTGCCAGCAGCTCGACTAGCCGGGTGAGGACCGGGGAGCTGTTTTTT.

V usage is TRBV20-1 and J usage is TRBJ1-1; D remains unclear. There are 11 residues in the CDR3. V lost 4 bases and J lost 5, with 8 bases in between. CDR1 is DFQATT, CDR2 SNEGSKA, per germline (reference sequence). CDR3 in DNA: TGCAGTGCTACCAGCGGTACTGAAGCTTTCTTT. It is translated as CSATSGTEAFF.